This T cell receptor beta chain was profiled in a study of prognosis after radiotherapy for stage I lung cancer. Findings and caveats of the study: Reports indicated that TRBV and TRBJ gene usage differed between patients with and without metastases, including differences in nine V and two J genes after SBRT. The median unique TCR clone count dropped from about 9,200 to 6,500 after stereotactic body radiation therapy. Post-treatment Shannon entropy following stereotactic body radiation therapy was lower among patients who developed distant metastases.

Multiplex PCR in two rounds served to amplify TCR beta CDR3 from genomic DNA. TRBV and TRBJ genes each had their own specific primers in first-round PCR. TCRdb reanalysed the multiplex PCR reads using MiXCR and keeps one entry per CDR3 protein. The sample contains 9,500 to 13,000 distinct CDR3 sequences, roughly 51% of which appear only once. This clonotype qualifies as medium-sized (0.01 to 0.1%). Antigen unknown. V lost 5 bases, J lost 1 base, and 13 bases stayed unmatched. The CDR3 totals 18 residues. In germline, CDR1 is SGHTA, CDR2 FQGTGA. This material consisted of PBMCs, taken before or after stereotactic body radiation therapy (not recorded which). The source of this sequence is a donor at least 50 years old with non-small cell lung cancer. This chain uses TRBV7-3 with TRBJ2-3, with 9 bases aligning to TRBD2. CDR3 sequence reads: CASSPMPTSGFGTDTQYF. The CDR3 DNA follows: TGTGCCAGCAGCCCAATGCCGACTAGCGGATTCGGCACAGATACGCAGTATTTT.